Included here is one T cell receptor beta chain sequence, with context. The target antigen is unknown. As handled by the study authors: CDR3 differences across clinicopathological groups were used to build a distant-metastasis classifier for papillary thyroid cancer. From the PCR reads, TCRdb re-called clones with MiXCR. In this record, the V and J calls reflect TCRdb's handling and not the investigators' own analysis. The top ten hold more than 3% of the sample, which has tens of thousands of clones, 15% seen once. The CDR3 length is 13 residues. Trimming shortened V by 4 bases and J by 8 bases, and 15 bases separated the two germline ends. CDR1 MGHRA and CDR2 YSYEKL come from the germline V gene. Each patient came to thyroid surgery without any prior treatment (of any kind). This entry comes from a study of metastatic and nonmetastatic thyroid tumors. Overall study context: Blood and tumor or nodule tissue repertoires from malignant and benign thyroid patients were compared. Study results and limitations: Malignant thyroid tumors reportedly exceeded benign nodules significantly in TCR beta diversity, with the difference appearing in blood and tumor.

This TCR derives from a female donor with papillary thyroid cancer or a benign thyroid nodule (not recorded which). Some clones in this sample may be carry-over from other donors' samples. J is TRBJ2-7 and V is TRBV4-1, with D unresolved. Sequenced sample: blood. The CDR3, as DNA: TGCGCCAGCAGCCCCGGGTCCCGGACGCAGCAGTACTTC. As protein: CASSPGSRTQQYF.